These T cell receptor beta chains were read from a single sample in a study of cytomegalovirus exposure and HLA in healthy donors. Profiling relied on immunoSEQ multiplex PCR, and the TCRdb table lists in-frame clones only, not all of them. The repertoire includes 150,000 to 200,000 clones, approximately 84% of them detected once, and roughly 6.4% sits in the top ten. Material: PBMCs. The receptors shown here come from a woman between 40 and 55 years old in good health and CMV-seropositive. The CDR3 runs from the conserved cysteine through the conserved F or W. Fields, in order: CDR3 protein, CDR3 DNA, V gene, J gene, D gene, clone size. D genes are given only for firm matches. Size values are once, few and many counts, or a class for expanded clones, and some rows have none.

CDR3: CASSLGHEFNYGYTF
DNA: TGTGCCAGCAGCTTGGGACACGAATTTAACTATGGCTACACCTTC
V: TRBV7-9
J: TRBJ1-2
D: .
size: few

CDR3: CASSDFGAGGSSYNEQFF
DNA: TGTGCCAGCAGTGATTTTGGGGCGGGGGGCAGCTCCTACAATGAGCAGTTCTTC
V: TRBV6-1
J: TRBJ2-1
D: TRBD2
size: .

CDR3: CASSLDRSGGYNSPLHF
DNA: TGTGCCAGCAGTTTGGACAGGTCCGGGGGCTATAATTCACCCCTCCACTTT
V: TRBV27
J: TRBJ1-6
D: TRBD1
size: .

CDR3: CASRVASREMDTQYF
DNA: TGTGCCAGCAGAGTGGCGTCCCGGGAGATGGATACGCAGTATTTT
V: TRBV2
J: TRBJ2-3
D: .
size: .

CDR3: CASSGGARDTQYF
DNA: TGTGCCAGCTCAGGCGGGGCTAGAGATACGCAGTATTTT
V: TRBV18
J: TRBJ2-3
D: .
size: .

CDR3: CASSEPLPGDHYGYTF
DNA: TGTGCCAGCAGCGAACCCCTCCCAGGGGACCACTATGGCTACACCTTC
V: TRBV7-9
J: TRBJ1-2
D: .
size: .

CDR3: CATSTDRTKYNEQFF
DNA: TGTGCCACCTCGACAGACCGTACCAAATACAATGAGCAGTTCTTC
V: TRBV2
J: TRBJ2-1
D: .
size: .

CDR3: CASSMGLSSYEQYF
DNA: TGTGCCAGTAGTATGGGACTTAGCTCCTACGAGCAGTACTTC
V: TRBV19
J: TRBJ2-7
D: .
size: .

CDR3: CASSDGEHLEQFF
DNA: TGTGCCAGCAGTGACGGGGAGCATCTTGAGCAGTTCTTC
V: TRBV6-4
J: TRBJ2-1
D: .
size: .

CDR3: CATTSPRAGYGEQFF
DNA: TGTGCCACCACCTCCCCCCGAGCGGGGTACGGAGAGCAGTTCTTC
V: TRBV15
J: TRBJ2-1
D: TRBD2
size: .

CDR3: CASVAPGANGLTF
DNA: TGTGCCAGCGTCGCGCCTGGGGCCAACGGCCTGACTTTC
V: TRBV7-3
J: TRBJ2-6
D: .
size: few

CDR3: CASSATGTGHEQYF
DNA: TGTGCCAGCAGTGCAACCGGGACAGGGCACGAGCAGTACTTC
V: TRBV6-1
J: TRBJ2-7
D: TRBD1
size: .

CDR3: CASSRSGTADNEQFF
DNA: TGCGCCAGCAGCCGATCCGGGACAGCCGACAATGAGCAGTTCTTC
V: TRBV5-1
J: TRBJ2-1
D: TRBD1
size: .

CDR3: CASSLPQGSTYNSPLHF
DNA: TGTGCCAGCAGTTTACCACAGGGTTCCACCTATAATTCACCCCTCCACTTT
V: TRBV28
J: TRBJ1-6
D: .
size: .

CDR3: CATSREIAGNTIYF
DNA: TGTGCCACCAGCAGAGAAATAGCTGGAAACACCATATATTTT
V: TRBV15
J: TRBJ1-3
D: .
size: .

CDR3: CASSHRGQTTGELFF
DNA: TGTGCCAGCAGCCACCGGGGACAGACCACCGGGGAGCTGTTTTTT
V: TRBV11-2
J: TRBJ2-2
D: TRBD1
size: once

CDR3: CASSQDRDRSVYGYTF
DNA: TGCGCCAGCAGCCAAGATCGGGACAGGTCCGTCTATGGCTACACCTTC
V: TRBV4-3
J: TRBJ1-2
D: TRBD1
size: .

CDR3: CASSLSWVGTGGANTGELFF
DNA: TGTGCCAGCAGCTTATCTTGGGTTGGCACGGGAGGAGCAAACACCGGGGAGCTGTTTTTT
V: TRBV7-3
J: TRBJ2-2
D: TRBD2
size: .

CDR3: CASSEYTGTETQYF
DNA: TGTGCCAGCAGTGAATATACAGGGACAGAGACCCAGTACTTC
V: TRBV2
J: TRBJ2-5
D: .
size: .

CDR3: CASSSYRDREEKLFF
DNA: TGTGCCAGCAGCTCCTACCGGGACAGGGAAGAAAAACTGTTTTTT
V: TRBV11-2
J: TRBJ1-4
D: TRBD1
size: .

CDR3: CASSSLVSYNEQFF
DNA: TGTGCCAGCAGCTCCCTAGTATCTTACAATGAGCAGTTCTTC
V: TRBV7-9
J: TRBJ2-1
D: .
size: once

CDR3: CASSLARRLAGDNEQFF
DNA: TGTGCCAGCAGCTTAGCGCGACGACTAGCGGGGGACAATGAGCAGTTCTTC
V: TRBV7-9
J: TRBJ2-1
D: TRBD2
size: .

CDR3: CASRVSGGIGETQYF
DNA: TGTGCCAGCAGAGTAAGCGGGGGGATCGGGGAGACCCAGTACTTC
V: TRBV7-2
J: TRBJ2-5
D: TRBD2
size: few

CDR3: CASSLKLGPLGNEKLFF
DNA: TGCGCCAGCAGCCTTAAGTTGGGGCCTCTGGGGAATGAAAAACTGTTTTTT
V: TRBV4-1
J: TRBJ1-4
D: .
size: .

CDR3: CASSLSGGAIEQFF
DNA: TGTGCCAGCAGCTTAAGCGGGGGGGCCATTGAGCAGTTCTTC
V: TRBV7-2
J: TRBJ2-1
D: TRBD2
size: .

CDR3: CASSRTGGRVNTEAFF
DNA: TGCGCCAGCAGCCGAACAGGGGGCCGAGTGAACACTGAAGCTTTCTTT
V: TRBV4-3
J: TRBJ1-1
D: TRBD1
size: few

CDR3: CASSQESGLSVQRPLHF
DNA: TGCGCCAGCAGCCAAGAGTCGGGACTTTCAGTCCAACGGCCCCTCCACTTT
V: TRBV4-1
J: TRBJ1-6
D: .
size: .

CDR3: CASSSQGPLSGNTIYF
DNA: TGTGCCAGCAGCTCCCAGGGGCCGCTTTCTGGAAACACCATATATTTT
V: TRBV7-9
J: TRBJ1-3
D: .
size: .

CDR3: CATRDRVTGSPLHF
DNA: TGTGCCACCCGGGACAGGGTAACGGGATCACCCCTCCACTTT
V: TRBV15
J: TRBJ1-6
D: TRBD1
size: few

CDR3: CASSQGTGVTEAFF
DNA: TGTGCCAGCAGCCAGGGGACAGGAGTGACTGAAGCTTTCTTT
V: TRBV11-2
J: TRBJ1-1
D: TRBD1
size: .

CDR3: CASSATSGGHTGELFF
DNA: TGTGCCAGCAGCGCTACTAGCGGGGGCCACACCGGGGAGCTGTTTTTT
V: TRBV13
J: TRBJ2-2
D: TRBD2
size: .

CDR3: CASSVGTKQFF
DNA: TGTGCCAGCAGTGTAGGGACAAAGCAGTTCTTC
V: TRBV2
J: TRBJ2-1
D: .
size: .

CDR3: CASSVDRGVNSPLHF
DNA: TGTGCCAGCAGTGTTGACAGGGGCGTGAATTCACCCCTCCACTTT
V: TRBV5-5
J: TRBJ1-6
D: TRBD1
size: .

CDR3: CASALAGTGNTGELFF
DNA: TGTGCCAGTGCTCTGGCCGGGACAGGGAACACCGGGGAGCTGTTTTTT
V: TRBV28
J: TRBJ2-2
D: TRBD1
size: .

CDR3: CASSYRSGGTYEQYF
DNA: TGTGCCAGCAGTTACCGTAGCGGGGGGACCTACGAGCAGTACTTC
V: TRBV6-6
J: TRBJ2-7
D: TRBD2
size: .

CDR3: CATRQGASWNTEAFF
DNA: TGTGCCACCCGACAGGGGGCTTCGTGGAACACTGAAGCTTTCTTT
V: TRBV10-3
J: TRBJ1-1
D: TRBD1
size: .

CDR3: CASSETHTGELFF
DNA: TGCGCCAGCAGCGAGACTCACACCGGGGAGCTGTTTTTT
V: TRBV5-1
J: TRBJ2-2
D: .
size: .

CDR3: CASSSDRHYEQYF
DNA: TGTGCCAGCAGCTCAGACAGGCACTACGAGCAGTACTTC
V: TRBV7-9
J: TRBJ2-7
D: .
size: .

CDR3: CASSQGTNTQYF
DNA: TGTGCCAGCAGTCAAGGGACTAATACGCAGTATTTT
V: TRBV7-9
J: TRBJ2-3
D: TRBD2
size: .

CDR3: CASRGGLVASSGANGLTF
DNA: TGTGCCAGCAGGGGGGGATTGGTAGCCTCCTCTGGGGCCAACGGCCTGACTTTC
V: TRBV2
J: TRBJ2-6
D: .
size: few

CDR3: CASSLGQGLGGYTF
DNA: TGTGCCAGCAGCTTGGGACAGGGCCTGGGTGGCTACACCTTC
V: TRBV5-4
J: TRBJ1-2
D: TRBD1
size: .

CDR3: CAISSGTGSTYEQYF
DNA: TGTGCCATCAGCTCCGGGACAGGGTCTACCTACGAGCAGTACTTC
V: TRBV10-3
J: TRBJ2-7
D: TRBD1
size: .

CDR3: CASKWSYGTSKQYF
DNA: TGTGCCAGCAAGTGGAGTTACGGGACATCGAAACAGTACTTC
V: TRBV7-8
J: TRBJ2-7
D: .
size: few

CDR3: CASSIWGEGEKLFF
DNA: TGTGCCAGCAGCATATGGGGGGAAGGTGAAAAACTGTTTTTT
V: TRBV7-2
J: TRBJ1-4
D: .
size: .

CDR3: CASSYGGLLSTEAFF
DNA: TGCGCCAGCAGCTACGGAGGGTTATTGAGCACTGAAGCTTTCTTT
V: TRBV5-1
J: TRBJ1-1
D: .
size: .

CDR3: CASSPRQDYGYTF
DNA: TGTGCCAGCAGCCCGCGACAGGACTATGGCTACACCTTC
V: TRBV16
J: TRBJ1-2
D: .
size: .

CDR3: CASSIRETGGTSEQYF
DNA: TGTGCCAGTAGTATACGAGAGACAGGGGGGACCTCCGAGCAGTACTTC
V: TRBV19
J: TRBJ2-7
D: TRBD1
size: .

CDR3: CASSPNPGTGKPEQFF
DNA: TGTGCCAGTAGCCCGAACCCCGGGACAGGGAAGCCTGAGCAGTTCTTC
V: TRBV19
J: TRBJ2-1
D: TRBD1
size: few

CDR3: CAWSVYRDSYEQYF
DNA: TGTGCCTGGAGTGTTTACAGGGATTCCTACGAGCAGTACTTC
V: TRBV30
J: TRBJ2-7
D: .
size: .

CDR3: CASSLRQTFSAEEAFF
DNA: TGTGCCAGTAGTCTTAGACAGACATTTTCAGCCGAAGAAGCTTTCTTT
V: TRBV19
J: TRBJ1-1
D: .
size: .